The next 6 T cell receptor beta chains were all read from a single sample in a study of shared clonotypes between healthy human individuals. Assay: immunoSEQ multiplex PCR; the TCRdb copy retains only in-frame clones and omits some. Counted here are 2 million to 3 million clones, over 85% occurring once; the ten biggest clones make up 0.13% to 0.15%. Sequencing input: naive CD4+ T cells sorted from blood. Indicated subset: CD45RA+ positively selected. Receptor source: a man in his late teens or twenties in good health.

V usage is TRBV6-1 and J usage is TRBJ2-7; TRBD2 agrees at 8 bases. Germline CDR1 is MNHNS and CDR2 is SASEGT. V shed 6 bases, J shed 3 bases, and the junction held 4 bases outside the gene matches. The CDR3 length is 13 residues. CDR3 sequence: CASRPTSGYEQYF. DNA of the CDR3: TGTGCCAGCAGGCCCACTAGCGGCTACGAGCAGTACTTC.

This clone turned up a few times. V usage is TRBV19 and J usage is TRBJ1-1, with 8 bases lining up with TRBD1. V lost 4 bases, J lost 2 bases, and 6 bases stayed unmatched. Germline CDR1 is LNHDA and CDR2 is SQIVND (reference sequence). CDR3 length: 15 amino acids. The CDR3 nucleotides are TGTGCCAGTAGTAGAAGGACAGGGTTCAACACTGAAGCTTTCTTT. Amino acid sequence: CASSRRTGFNTEAFF.

The rearrangement uses TRBV19 and TRBJ2-1; no clear D. The CDR3 is 16 amino acids. The germline V gene encodes CDR1 LNHDA and CDR2 SQIVND (reference sequence). V lost 5 bases, J lost 4 bases, and 18 bases lay in between. The CDR3 DNA reads as TGTGCCAGTAGTCCGGTCGGAGCCACCTTTTACAATGAGCAGTTCTTC. Its protein is CASSPVGATFYNEQFF.

This chain uses TRBV5-1 with TRBJ2-2; no clear D gene. This CDR3 comprises 15 residues. Germline assignment: CDR1 SGHRS and CDR2 YFSETQ. Trimming shortened V by 2 bases and J by 1 base, and 9 bases separated the two germline ends. For the CDR3, the DNA is TGCGCCAGCAGCTTCGGCCAGTTGAACACCGGGGAGCTGTTTTTT. Translation gives CASSFGQLNTGELFF.

The chain combines TRBV18 with TRBJ2-7; the match to TRBD1 covers 9 bases. Germline V gives CDR1 KGHSH, CDR2 LQKENI. With 2 bases clipped from V and 7 bases from J, the junction kept 6 bases outside the gene matches. This CDR3 comprises 14 residues. Written as DNA, the CDR3 is TGTGCCAGCTCACCAGGGACAGGGTTGGGGGAGCAGTACTTC. It translates to CASSPGTGLGEQYF.

The chain carries TRBV4-2 and TRBJ2-1, with a weak D call TRBD1 (6 bases). The CDR3 contains 16 residues. The germline CDR1 and CDR2 sequences are LGHNA and YNFKEQ. Trimming cost V 0 bases and J 0 bases, with 9 bases left between them. The DNA for the CDR3 is TGTGCCAGCAGCCAAGATCCAGGGGCCTCCTACAATGAGCAGTTCTTC. Amino acid sequence: CASSQDPGASYNEQFF.